A selection of T cell receptor beta chains follows, all from one sample in a study of STAT5B mutations in CD4+ large granular lymphocyte leukemia. Clones were sequenced by immunoSEQ multiplex PCR, and TCRdb holds only the in-frame ones, with some missing. The sample includes about 35,000 clones, roughly four fifths of them seen just once. The sample was CD4+ T cells from blood buffy coats. The receptors shown here come from a human donor in good health. Each CDR3 is given with its conserved first and last residue. The order of the fields is V gene, clone size, J gene, D gene, CDR3 protein, CDR3 DNA. D genes are given only for firm matches. The listing skips clone size in some rows; elsewhere it reads once, few, many or a size class.

>TRBV7-8|.|TRBJ2-3|.
CASSGVGFKGLGTDTQYF
TGTGCCAGCAGCGGAGTGGGTTTTAAGGGTTTAGGCACAGATACGCAGTATTTT
>TRBV7-2|.|TRBJ2-5|.
CASSLDHSGSKTQYF
TGTGCCAGCAGCTTAGATCATTCAGGGAGTAAGACCCAGTACTTC
>TRBV7-9|.|TRBJ2-3|TRBD2
CASSMTSDYTDTQYF
TGTGCCAGCAGCATGACTAGCGACTACACAGATACGCAGTATTTT
>TRBV6-5|.|TRBJ1-4|TRBD1
CASGQENRAEKLFF
TGTGCCAGCGGACAGGAAAACCGGGCGGAAAAACTGTTTTTT
>TRBV6-5|.|TRBJ1-1|.
CASSYELNTEAFF
TGTGCCAGCAGTTACGAGCTGAACACTGAAGCTTTCTTT
>TRBV6-1|.|TRBJ1-6|.
CASSARDKSSYNSPLHF
TGTGCCAGCAGTGCCCGGGACAAAAGCTCCTATAATTCACCCCTCCACTTT
>TRBV20-1|.|TRBJ2-1|.
CSASYNEQFF
TGCAGTGCTAGTTACAATGAGCAGTTCTTC
>TRBV7-9|few|TRBJ2-2|TRBD2
CASSLSGLAIATGELFF
TGTGCCAGCAGCTTGTCGGGACTAGCGATTGCCACCGGGGAGCTGTTTTTT
>TRBV6-5|.|TRBJ1-1|TRBD1
CASSYQGASEAFF
TGTGCCAGCAGTTATCAGGGGGCCTCTGAAGCTTTCTTT
>TRBV19|few|TRBJ2-7|TRBD1
CASSIRTGGSYEQYF
TGTGCCAGTAGTATAAGGACAGGGGGATCCTACGAGCAGTACTTC
>TRBV6-1|.|TRBJ2-3|.
CASTGDRTDTQYF
TGTGCCAGCACAGGAGACCGCACAGATACGCAGTATTTT
>TRBV6-5|.|TRBJ1-6|TRBD1
CASSQGQANSPLHF
TGTGCCAGCAGTCAGGGACAGGCTAATTCACCCCTCCACTTT
>TRBV21-1|.|TRBJ2-7|.
CASSRDRGHEQYF
TGTGCCAGCAGCAGGGACAGGGGGCACGAGCAGTACTTC
>TRBV14|.|TRBJ1-4|TRBD1
CASSQARQGANEKLFF
TGTGCCAGCAGCCAAGCCCGACAGGGGGCTAATGAAAAACTGTTTTTT
>TRBV5-5|few|TRBJ1-5|.
CASSLVPDSNQPQHF
TGTGCCAGCAGCTTGGTCCCTGACAGCAATCAGCCCCAGCATTTT
>TRBV16|.|TRBJ2-7|.
CASSQSTIGYEQYF
TGTGCCAGCAGCCAATCCACGATAGGGTACGAGCAGTACTTC
>TRBV9|.|TRBJ2-1|.
CASSVKWGGLNEQFF
TGTGCCAGCAGCGTAAAATGGGGCGGGTTAAATGAGCAGTTCTTC
>TRBV5-1|.|TRBJ1-2|TRBD1
CASSRSRDRGHGYTF
TGCGCCAGCAGCCGGAGCCGGGACAGGGGTCATGGCTACACCTTC
>TRBV19|.|TRBJ1-4|TRBD1
CASSIGTGEKLFF
TGTGCCAGTAGTATAGGGACAGGAGAAAAACTGTTTTTT
>TRBV7-2|.|TRBJ2-2|TRBD2
CASSLSRGVAGELFF
TGTGCCAGCAGCTTATCCCGGGGGGTGGCCGGGGAGCTGTTTTTT
>TRBV6-6|few|TRBJ1-2|TRBD1
CASSPQTGDGYTF
TGTGCCAGCAGTCCCCAGACAGGGGATGGCTACACCTTC
>TRBV5-4|once|TRBJ2-1|TRBD2
CASSPGGLAGNEQFF
TGTGCCAGCAGCCCAGGGGGGCTAGCGGGAAATGAGCAGTTCTTC
>TRBV5-4|.|TRBJ2-1|.
CASSWENEQFF
TGTGCCAGCAGCTGGGAGAATGAGCAGTTCTTC
>TRBV2|.|TRBJ1-6|.
CASSLGIRGSPLHF
TGTGCCAGCAGCCTCGGGATCCGGGGTTCACCCCTCCACTTT
>TRBV10-3|.|TRBJ1-5|.
CAISESTGNNQPQHF
TGTGCCATCAGTGAGTCGACTGGGAATAACCAGCCCCAGCATTTT
>TRBV2|.|TRBJ2-4|TRBD1
CASKGGTGGKNIQYF
TGTGCCAGCAAAGGGGGGACAGGGGGCAAAAACATTCAGTACTTC
>TRBV7-4|once|TRBJ2-7|TRBD1
CASSQNPTGASYEQYF
TGTGCCAGCAGCCAGAACCCGACAGGGGCCTCCTACGAGCAGTACTTC
>TRBV6-1|.|TRBJ1-3|.
CASSEVAGVNTIYF
TGTGCCAGCAGTGAAGTGGCAGGGGTAAACACCATATATTTT
>TRBV6-5|.|TRBJ2-5|.
CASSRRQWGTQYF
TGTGCCAGCAGTCGGAGACAGTGGGGGACCCAGTACTTC
>TRBV27|few|TRBJ1-5|.
CASSQDSRNQPQHF
TGTGCCAGCAGTCAGGACAGCCGTAATCAGCCCCAGCATTTT
>TRBV9|.|TRBJ1-1|.
CASSEGGNTEAFF
TGTGCCAGCAGTGAGGGCGGGAACACTGAAGCTTTCTTT
>TRBV30|.|TRBJ1-6|.
CAWRMSSYNSPLHF
TGTGCCTGGAGAATGAGCTCCTATAATTCACCCCTCCACTTT
>TRBV29-1|.|TRBJ1-2|TRBD1
CSVEDRPSGQAFNYGYTF
TGCAGCGTTGAAGACCGCCCATCGGGACAGGCCTTTAACTATGGCTACACCTTC
>TRBV19|.|TRBJ2-1|.
CASSVGYYNEQFF
TGTGCCAGTAGTGTAGGGTACTACAATGAGCAGTTCTTC
>TRBV6-1|few|TRBJ2-2|.
CASRETITGELFF
TGTGCCAGCAGGGAGACGATCACCGGGGAGCTGTTTTTT
>TRBV7-9|.|TRBJ2-1|TRBD1
CASSLAPRTGVKNEQFF
TGTGCCAGCAGCTTAGCGCCTAGGACAGGGGTGAAGAATGAGCAGTTCTTC
>TRBV5-4|.|TRBJ2-2|.
CASSLEAAQNTGELFF
TGTGCCAGCAGCTTGGAGGCAGCTCAGAACACCGGGGAGCTGTTTTTT
>TRBV28|.|TRBJ1-4|TRBD1
CASSWGTVSEKLFF
TGTGCCAGCAGCTGGGGGACAGTCTCCGAAAAACTGTTTTTT
>TRBV14|.|TRBJ1-1|.
CASSQDLRGTEAFF
TGTGCCAGCAGCCAAGATTTGAGGGGCACTGAAGCTTTCTTT
>TRBV10-3|.|TRBJ2-1|TRBD2
CAIDLGGSGGTNEQFF
TGTGCCATCGACCTTGGGGGTAGCGGGGGGACCAATGAGCAGTTCTTC
>TRBV19|.|TRBJ1-4|.
CASRPGEATNEKLFF
TGTGCCAGTAGGCCGGGGGAAGCAACTAATGAAAAACTGTTTTTT
>TRBV27|few|TRBJ1-1|.
CASGPDTEAFF
TGTGCCAGCGGCCCGGACACTGAAGCTTTCTTT
>TRBV10-3|.|TRBJ1-2|.
CAISVSQASDYGYTF
TGTGCCATCAGTGTAAGTCAGGCTAGTGACTATGGCTACACCTTC
>TRBV6-5|.|TRBJ1-1|.
CASSWKLNTEAFF
TGTGCCAGCAGTTGGAAGTTGAACACTGAAGCTTTCTTT
>TRBV19|few|TRBJ1-4|.
CASRLGTYEKLFF
TGTGCCAGCAGACTCGGGACGTATGAAAAACTGTTTTTT
>TRBV30|.|TRBJ1-5|.
CAWREGRHSNQPQHF
TGTGCCTGGAGGGAGGGACGGCATAGCAATCAGCCCCAGCATTTT
>TRBV5-8|.|TRBJ2-7|TRBD1
CASSWTGAFYEQYF
TGTGCCAGCAGCTGGACAGGGGCGTTCTACGAGCAGTACTTC
>TRBV29-1|.|TRBJ2-7|.
CSVADYEQYF
TGCAGCGTTGCCGACTACGAGCAGTACTTC
>TRBV29-1|once|TRBJ2-1|.
CSVDRPQSYNEQFF
TGCAGCGTTGACAGGCCTCAGAGCTACAATGAGCAGTTCTTC
>TRBV18|.|TRBJ1-4|TRBD1
CASSRDRQGSANEKLFF
TGTGCCAGCTCCCGAGACAGACAGGGGAGCGCTAATGAAAAACTGTTTTTT